This is a list of T cell receptor beta chains from one sample in a study of shared clonotypes between healthy human individuals. Generated by immunoSEQ multiplex PCR, the TCRdb table keeps only in-frame clones and is missing some. The sample lists around 1.1 million clones; roughly 80% were seen once. The sequenced sample was memory CD4+ T cells from PBMCs. The receptors were sampled from a man between 18 and 35 years old in good health. Some clones in this sample may be carry-over from other donors' samples. Each CDR3 is given with its conserved first and last residue. The D gene is left open where the match is weak. Some rows mark clone size as missing; the rest say once, few, many or name a class of expanded clone.

D gene	clone size	V gene	J gene	CDR3 DNA	CDR3 protein
-	-	TRBV11-3	TRBJ1-4	TGTGCCAGCAGCTTAGATGACGATCCTCTGTTTTTT	CASSLDDDPLFF
-	-	TRBV7-8	TRBJ2-3	TGTGCCAGCAGCCCCATTCAGATCCGTTTTTCTCTAGATACGCAGTATTTT	CASSPIQIRFSLDTQYF
-	-	TRBV27	TRBJ2-1	TGTGCCAGCAAGAGGACCACTTACAATGAGCAGTTCTTC	CASKRTTYNEQFF
-	-	TRBV7-7	TRBJ2-4	TGTGCCAGCAGCTTACTTCCCCACAGGTTGGACATTCAGTACTTC	CASSLLPHRLDIQYF
TRBD1	-	TRBV6-1	TRBJ1-1	TGTGCCAGCAGTGAGTCGGGACAGGGGGCGCGGATCACTGAAGCTTTCTTT	CASSESGQGARITEAFF
-	-	TRBV29-1	TRBJ2-3	TGCAGCGTTGCCCGACCCCATAGTGCTACGCAGTATTTT	CSVARPHSATQYF
-	-	TRBV28	TRBJ2-7	TGTGCCAGCAGTTTAATGGGCAGGGGATACGAGCAGTACTTC	CASSLMGRGYEQYF
-	-	TRBV6-5	TRBJ1-3	TGTGCCAGCAGACCTCACTCTGGAAACACCATATATTTT	CASRPHSGNTIYF
TRBD2	-	TRBV7-2	TRBJ2-3	TGTGCCAGCAGCAGAATTTCTAGCGGGAGGGCCGCAGATACGCAGTATTTT	CASSRISSGRAADTQYF
-	-	TRBV7-8	TRBJ2-1	TGTGCCAGCAGCACCAATCCCGCCTACAATGAGCAGTTCTTC	CASSTNPAYNEQFF
-	-	TRBV6-6	TRBJ2-1	TGTGCCAGCAAGACTGGACAGTACAATGAGCAGTTCTTC	CASKTGQYNEQFF
TRBD1	-	TRBV19	TRBJ1-2	TGTGCCAGTAGTATGAGGGGGCTCGCCTATGGCTACACCTTC	CASSMRGLAYGYTF
TRBD2	once	TRBV11-2	TRBJ2-2	TGTGCCAGCAGCTCGAGATCAGCGGGAGGGTTCAACACCGGGGAGCTGTTTTTT	CASSSRSAGGFNTGELFF
-	-	TRBV10-2	TRBJ1-1	TGCGCCAGCACCAAACAGGACCTCACTGAAGCTTTCTTT	CASTKQDLTEAFF
-	once	TRBV18	TRBJ2-5	TGTGCCAGCTCAACCCGTCGGCGGGAGACCCAGTACTTC	CASSTRRRETQYF
TRBD1	-	TRBV5-4	TRBJ1-2	TGTGCCAGCAGCTTGGGGGACAGGGGGCTACGAGGCTACACCTTC	CASSLGDRGLRGYTF
TRBD2	-	TRBV5-4	TRBJ2-7	TGTGCCAGCAGTACCGGGACTAGAGCTGGCGAGCAGTACTTC	CASSTGTRAGEQYF
TRBD1	-	TRBV15	TRBJ2-7	TGTGCCACCAGCAGAGGGGCGGCAGGGGGCTTCAACTGCGAGCAGTACTTC	CATSRGAAGGFNCEQYF
TRBD1	few	TRBV5-1	TRBJ2-1	TGCGCCAGCAGCTCCGGGACAGGGTACAATGAGCAGTTCTTC	CASSSGTGYNEQFF
TRBD2	once	TRBV4-1	TRBJ2-3	TGCGCCAGCAGCCTCCGACTAGCGGAGGGCACAGATACGCAGTATTTT	CASSLRLAEGTDTQYF
-	many	TRBV5-1	TRBJ2-7	TGCGCCAGCAGCCCGGACGGTTACGAGCAGTACTTC	CASSPDGYEQYF
-	-	TRBV10-1	TRBJ2-1	TGCGCCCGCGACTCCTACAATGAGCAGTTCTTC	CARDSYNEQFF
TRBD1	few	TRBV5-1	TRBJ1-1	TGCGCCAGCAGCGCCTCGACAGGGCCCACTGAAGCTTTCTTT	CASSASTGPTEAFF
TRBD2	once	TRBV18	TRBJ2-2	TGTGCCAGCTCAGCCGCGGGAGTAACGAACACCGGGGAGCTGTTTTTT	CASSAAGVTNTGELFF
TRBD2	-	TRBV5-4	TRBJ2-7	TGTGCCAGCAGCTCTGGGCGGGAGTTTAACTACGAGCAGTACTTC	CASSSGREFNYEQYF
-	-	TRBV11-2	TRBJ2-1	TGTGCCAGCAGCTCACGACAAGTTGGGAATGAGCAGTTCTTC	CASSSRQVGNEQFF
TRBD1	-	TRBV28	TRBJ2-7	TGTGCCAGCAGTTCCGGAGGGACAGGCCCTCAAGTGCATTACGAGCAGTACTTC	CASSSGGTGPQVHYEQYF
-	few	TRBV4-1	TRBJ1-5	TGCGCCAGCAGCCAAGACCCAGGGCGGAGCAATCAGCCCCAGCATTTT	CASSQDPGRSNQPQHF
-	-	TRBV28	TRBJ2-7	TGTGCCAGCCAGGTCATGGGGAGAGGAAACGAGCAGTACTTC	CASQVMGRGNEQYF
-	-	TRBV5-1	TRBJ2-3	TGCGCCAGCAGCCCTATGAGCCCTCATACAGATACGCAGTATTTT	CASSPMSPHTDTQYF
-	-	TRBV28	TRBJ1-1	TGTGCCAGCAGTTTACTCCTTGGCGGGGGGAACACTGAAGCTTTCTTT	CASSLLLGGGNTEAFF
-	-	TRBV28	TRBJ1-2	TGTGCCAGCAGTTTATTGGGGGGCTACACCTTC	CASSLLGGYTF
-	-	TRBV5-1	TRBJ2-5	TGCGCCAGCAGCTTGGAGGGGCCGGAGACCCAGTACTTC	CASSLEGPETQYF
TRBD1	-	TRBV28	TRBJ2-7	TGTGCCAGCAGTGCTCCGGGTGCACAGGGGGCTTACGAGCAGTACTTC	CASSAPGAQGAYEQYF
-	-	TRBV11-2	TRBJ2-1	TGTGCCAGCAGCTGGGGGGACGGCTACAATGAGCAGTTCTTC	CASSWGDGYNEQFF
-	-	TRBV6-5	TRBJ2-2	TGTGCCAGCAGTTACACAGGGTTGTACACCGGGGAGCTGTTTTTT	CASSYTGLYTGELFF
-	few	TRBV10-1	TRBJ2-7	TGCGCCAGCAGGACCCAGGGTAAGGTTTCCTACGAGCAGTACTTC	CASRTQGKVSYEQYF
-	-	TRBV2	TRBJ2-2	TGTGCCAGCAGTGAGCGGGCACGGAACACCGGGGAGCTGTTTTTT	CASSERARNTGELFF
-	-	TRBV2	TRBJ1-2	TGTGCCAGCATCTCCGGGCCCTTTTTCGGCGGTGGCTACACCTTC	CASISGPFFGGGYTF
-	-	TRBV28	TRBJ2-1	TGTGCCAGCAGTGCCCCCGGTGGGACGGTAGAGCAGTTCTTC	CASSAPGGTVEQFF
TRBD1	few	TRBV25-1	TRBJ1-2	TGTGCCAGCAGTGTTACGGGACAGGGTTCGTATGGCTACACCTTC	CASSVTGQGSYGYTF
-	-	TRBV29-1	TRBJ2-5	TGCAGCGTTGTGTCCGTGTACCAAGAGACCCAGTACTTC	CSVVSVYQETQYF
TRBD1	few	TRBV5-1	TRBJ2-7	TGCGCCAGCAGCCGAGGCGTGCCAGGGGGCGAGGAGCAGTACTTC	CASSRGVPGGEEQYF
TRBD1	-	TRBV7-9	TRBJ2-2	TGTGCCAGCAGCTTCCTCAGGGGGCGAACCGGGGAGCTGTTTTTT	CASSFLRGRTGELFF